The present T cell receptor beta chain was sequenced within a study of Ad26.COV2.S vaccination and SARS-CoV-2 variants. CDR1 SGHTA and CDR2 FQGNSA come from the germline V gene. CDR3 length equals 15 residues. V lost 3 bases and J lost 2, with 10 bases in between. Specified treatment: approximately 18 received Ad26.COV2.S at low or high dose, single or two shots; roughly five received placebo; per-sample allocation not given. The investigators took samples on day 63 after the first vaccine or placebo injection. Regarding this clone: The target antigen is unknown.

Method: immunoSEQ multiplex PCR; TCRdb's copy keeps in-frame clones and lacks some. The sample has under 500,000 clones, about 90% seen once. General observations from the study: Vaccine and placebo groups showed comparable non-spike TCR breadth.

The sequence was collected from a person between 18 and 59 years old who received the Ad26.COV2.S COVID-19 vaccine or a placebo. The sample was peripheral blood, taken in a trial of Ad26.COV2.S vaccine versus placebo. The rearrangement joins TRBV7-2 to TRBJ1-4, with D perhaps TRBD1 (5 bases). The CDR3 bases are TGTGCCAGCAGCTTGAACAGGATCACTAATGAAAAACTGTTTTTT. This codes for CASSLNRITNEKLFF. The full variable domain, rest sourced from reference TRBV7-2 and TRBJ1-4, is GAGVSQSPSNKVTEKGKDVELRCDPISGHTALYWYRQSLGQGLEFLIYFQGNSAPDKSGLPSDRFSAERTGGSVSTLTIQRTQQEDSAVYLCASSLNRITNEKLFFGSGTQLSVL.